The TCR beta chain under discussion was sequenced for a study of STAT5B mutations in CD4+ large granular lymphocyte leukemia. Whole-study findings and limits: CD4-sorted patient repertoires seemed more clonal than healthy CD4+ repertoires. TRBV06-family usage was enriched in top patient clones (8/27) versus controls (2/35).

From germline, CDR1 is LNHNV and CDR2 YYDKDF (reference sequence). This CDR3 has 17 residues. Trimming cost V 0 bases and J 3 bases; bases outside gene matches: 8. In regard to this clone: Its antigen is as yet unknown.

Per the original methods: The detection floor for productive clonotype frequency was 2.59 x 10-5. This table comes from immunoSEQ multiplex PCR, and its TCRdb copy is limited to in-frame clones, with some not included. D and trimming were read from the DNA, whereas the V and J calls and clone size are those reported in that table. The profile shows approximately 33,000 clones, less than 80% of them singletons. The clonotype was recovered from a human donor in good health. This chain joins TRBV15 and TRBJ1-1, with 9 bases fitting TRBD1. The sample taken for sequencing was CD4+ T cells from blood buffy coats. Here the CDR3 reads CATSRDRTGEVDTEAFF. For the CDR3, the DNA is TGTGCCACCAGCAGAGATAGGACAGGGGAGGTAGACACTGAAGCTTTCTTT.